This T cell receptor beta chain was identified in a study of read filtering for tumor transcriptome and immune sequencing (dated by TCRdb to 2019 to 2021). For the wider study: The cohort consisted of roughly 16 male and around 14 female patients, with a mean age of about 66 years and an age range of roughly 45 to 90. Under revised international staging, about eight patients fell into R-ISS I, 15 to 20 into R-ISS II and over five into R-ISS III. Whole-transcriptome libraries were prepared with the TruSeq RNA Access Library Prep Kit after DNase treatment. Per sample, about 4.05 to 10.27 million TCR-region mapped reads were obtained with IR-seq, compared with only roughly 80 to 1,300 with RNA-seq. Using the same bone marrow samples, the study compared TCR repertoires obtained by targeted immune repertoire sequencing with those obtained by bulk whole-transcriptome sequencing. One main goal was a read-filtering strategy for immune repertoire data, in particular deciding whether clonotypes backed by only one read should be removed. What the authors observed across the whole study: Clonotypes were captured by IR-seq at much higher depth and more reliably than by RNA-seq, and smaller IR-seq throughput was sufficient for identification of most shared clonotypes. Rather than purified T cells, the sorted CD138-negative fraction was a mixed bone marrow immune population. When single-read clonotypes were removed, the proportions of shared clonotypes in IR-seq and RNA-seq correlated more strongly. In IR-seq, 80% to 85% of clonotypes but 3% to 4.5% of total reads were represented by single-read clonotypes, whereas in RNA-seq, about 69% of clonotypes and around 45% of reads were represented by single-read clonotypes.

The germline ends are 10 bases apart after V is trimmed by 5 bases and J by 1 base. Spanning cysteine to phenylalanine, the CDR3 consists of 13 amino acids. This entry keeps only the CDR3 DNA: 39 bases, framed from base 1. Sequences SGHNT (CDR1) and YYREEE (CDR2) are obtained from the germline V gene (reference sequence). TCR libraries were constructed from 350 to 400 ng RNA using the Immunoverse kit, and molecular barcoded adaptors covering alpha/delta and beta/gamma chains were employed. TCR library preparation used the same RNA that went into transcriptome sequencing. TCR libraries were sequenced on an Illumina HiSeq 4000 with 2 x 150 cycles. As for the original processing: MiXCR aligned TCR reads to human V, D, J and C references and assembled the aligned reads into CDR3 clonotypes, with quality filtering and error correction included. The tcR package in R was used to analyze clonotype counts and gene usage diversity. For inspection of raw mapping reads, RNA-seq reads were mapped by STAR aligner version 2.5.3a onto GRCh37 of the human genome. To test how sequencing depth affected the clonotypes detected, IR-seq fastq files were randomly downsampled with Seqtk 1.3. TCRdb's own reprocessing of the public reads used fastp at Q25 and MiXCR and kept productive beta chains. Every CDR3 protein is listed once, alongside the most common genes and DNA of its rows. These V and J calls originate from TCRdb's pipeline instead of the authors' own analysis. The sample table records roughly 69,000 distinct CDR3 sequences; over 11% of these occur just once. In total, the top ten clones hold 45% of the sample.

Each patient had bone marrow sampled at the time of active disease. Bone marrow mononuclear cells were isolated by Ficoll-Hypaque density gradient centrifugation. CD138-negative cells were obtained by negative selection after labeling with CD138 magnetic microbeads on a MACS separator, removing myeloma plasma cells. Flow cytometry with CD138 antibodies on an Attune NxT was used to check how pure the isolated cells were. TRIzol reagent was used to extract total RNA, which was then quantified with a NanoDrop spectrophotometer. Paired RNA-seq and IR-seq were performed on each patient's CD138-negative bone marrow sample. This clonotype was recorded many times. The clone's antigen remains unknown. There are no base qualities to consult, and no much larger clone falls within one base.

The chain couples TRBV5-4 to TRBJ2-7; the D gene is perhaps TRBD1, from 5 matching bases. The origin of this receptor is a donor aged 40 or older with multiple myeloma. The sequencing sample was made of a population of CD138-negative cells sorted from bone marrow. Interpreted using the paper, the cell subset or site label stands for: bone marrow mononuclear cells depleted of CD138+ plasma/myeloma cells by negative magnetic selection. The CDR3 here reads CASSYDRSYEQYF. The sequence in DNA is TGTGCCAGCAGTTATGACAGATCCTACGAGCAGTACTTC.